The entry below gives a single T cell receptor beta chain sequence along with its context. Its recognized antigen is unknown. No quality values exist for individual bases; no much larger clone is one base distant. This specimen belongs to a study of blood T cell repertoires in COVID-19 (TCRdb year 2020). With respect to the entire study: Samples covering the acute and convalescent phases of COVID-19 were provided by collaborators in the United States, Italy and Spain. The samples were drawn from two sources: the first 160 participants of the ongoing ImmuneRACE study, and 1,254 subjects contributed by 6 global collaborators. HLA class I and class II types, where available, came from metadata supplied by the sample provider rather than from assay-based typing. The dataset comprised deeply sampled blood TCRbeta repertoires from subjects exposed to, actively infected with, or recovered from COVID-19. A freely available public database, intended as a resource for researchers studying the immune response to SARS-CoV-2, is where the repertoires were released. The sample metadata nearly always contained a de-identified subject ID, COVID-19 status, age in years and sex. The material from the prospective study consisted of cDNA or gDNA derived from T cells, B-cell-depleted T cells, or PBMCs. Findings and caveats that apply to the study as a whole: How much clinical and demographic metadata was included differed by source and by participant, and the metadata was provided uncurated.

TCRbeta CDR3 regions were amplified from genomic DNA using the immunoSEQ Assay, a bias-controlled multiplex PCR. In the original analysis: The number of nucleated cells in each sample was estimated by amplification of reference gene primers within the assay. To quantify the absolute abundance of each unique TCRbeta CDR3 rearrangement, sequence reads were collapsed and filtered. For each sample, productive Simpson clonality was calculated as the square root of Simpson's diversity index over productive rearrangements. TCRdb holds this immuneACCESS table with in-frame rearrangements only. Some clones are missing; in checked studies, unresolved V genes explain under half, and the rest has no known cause. The D gene and trimming were derived from the DNA, and the V and J assignments and clone size from that table. The sample has over 130,000 clones on record, 60% to 80% of them singletons. The ten largest clones add up to roughly 9% of the sample.

Collaborating institutions collected whole blood in K2EDTA tubes following their own protocols. For TCRbeta analysis, collaborator samples were shipped as frozen whole blood, as isolated PBMCs, or as DNA extracted from either sample type. The CDR3 contains 16 residues, cysteine and phenylalanine counted. The sequence is cut down to CDR3 DNA, 48 bases in frame from base 1. Based on the germline V gene, the CDR1 and CDR2 sequences are KGHSH and LQKENI. Trimming takes 3 bases off V and 4 bases off J; junction bases not matched to a gene: 11. Sample: peripheral blood. The V gene is TRBV18 and the J gene is TRBJ1-2; the central 7 bases match TRBD1. The sequence derives from a woman in her 50s with active or convalescent COVID-19. The bases read TGTGCCAGCTCACCCCTACGGGGGACAGAAACCTATGGCTACACCTTC. The translation is CASSPLRGTETYGYTF.